Listed below are T cell receptor beta chains from one sample, sequenced in a study of vaccination and CD4 T cells after COVID-19. The antigens for these receptors are not known. TCRdb itself ran the PCR reads through MiXCR, one entry per CDR3 protein. The table shows several thousand distinct CDR3 sequences, with around 50% occurring only once. Sequencing used CD4+ T cells from blood, cultured in vitro. These receptor sequences come from a human donor who had recovered from COVID-19. The CDR3 runs from the conserved cysteine through the conserved F or W.

TRBJ1-1,TRBV20-1,CSALDGVNTEAFF
TRBJ1-5,TRBV5-6,CASSLEGQGHNQPQHF
TRBJ1-1,TRBV6-2/TRBV6-3,CASSYIGIAEAFF
TRBJ1-2,TRBV20-1,CSASGHNSGYGYTF
TRBJ1-2,TRBV6-8,CASSYWPPGYRLYGYTF
TRBJ1-2,TRBV12-3/TRBV12-4,CASSRTVIYGYTF
TRBJ1-1,TRBV11-3,CASSRAGGNTEAFF
TRBJ2-7,TRBV18,CASSPVREYYEQYF
TRBJ2-5,TRBV7-3,CASSKGDYSSGETQYF
TRBJ1-2,TRBV6-2/TRBV6-3,CASSYTGPRGYTF
TRBJ1-1,TRBV27,CASIGQSNTEAFF
TRBJ1-2,TRBV7-9,CASSLSTSPGSGPRGGYTF
TRBJ2-3,TRBV20-1,CSAGASSGPLDTQYF
TRBJ1-5,TRBV24-1,CATQGTPGVQPQHF
TRBJ1-1,TRBV20-1,CIATDFRTNTEAFF
TRBJ2-1,TRBV11-2,CASSYAPGLAGKLQFF
TRBJ2-3,TRBV6-2/TRBV6-3,CASSLIAGGVAKDTQYF
TRBJ2-2,TRBV20-1,CSARGWDTNTGELFF
TRBJ2-1,TRBV28,CASISGPVLNEQFF
TRBJ2-2,TRBV6-5,CASSYWLAGVVDTGELFF
TRBJ2-7,TRBV20-1,CSARFGGATGEQYF
TRBJ1-6,TRBV2,CASSEIQGWYSPLHF
TRBJ2-2,TRBV4-2,CASSQGLAGNTGELFF
TRBJ2-1,TRBV5-1,CASSRDGGSYNEQFF
TRBJ1-6,TRBV30,CAVFPDNNSPLHF
TRBJ2-1,TRBV24-1,CATSDPRQPYNEQFF
TRBJ1-5,TRBV12-3/TRBV12-4,CASSTGDYQPQHF
TRBJ1-6,TRBV7-2,CASSPFGGAGGINSPLHF
TRBJ2-1,TRBV6-1,CASSAGTAGNEQFF
TRBJ1-1,TRBV27,CASRSPIRGNTEAFF
TRBJ1-4,TRBV28,CASSLPQDRRPGKLFF
TRBJ1-2,TRBV6-2/TRBV6-3,CASSPSGAEMYGYTF
TRBJ2-5,TRBV7-8,CASSPRGRETQYF
TRBJ2-5,TRBV6-1,CASSEAFGLKQYF
TRBJ2-2,TRBV4-1,CASSQEIQIITFTGELFF
TRBJ1-5,TRBV6-2/TRBV6-3,CASSYSTRRQPQHF
TRBJ2-1,TRBV2,CASTDLVQAAGEQFF
TRBJ2-5,TRBV19,CASSIRQGVQETQYF
TRBJ2-7,TRBV24-1,CATSDFEGGNEQYF
TRBJ1-2,TRBV5-8,CASSRANYGYTF
TRBJ2-1,TRBV4-2,CASSPRGGVEQFF
TRBJ1-2,TRBV7-9,CASSLAGGNGYTF
TRBJ2-7,TRBV24-1,CATSDSKGRIYEQYF
TRBJ1-2,TRBV4-3,CASSPTWSGNYGYTF
TRBJ2-1,TRBV10-2,CASSETGGGEQFF